This TCR beta chain was profiled in a study of blood T cell repertoires in COVID-19. This clone was detected only once. Assay: immunoSEQ multiplex PCR; the TCRdb copy retains only in-frame clones and omits some. Of a few hundred thousand clones in the sample, 85% to 90% were seen once. The germline CDR1 and CDR2 sequences are SGHTS and YDEGEE. The CDR3 runs 14 residues. Trimming left V 0 bases short and J 3 bases short, with 9 bases between. The chain employs TRBV5-8 and TRBJ1-2; tentative D call: TRBD1 (5 bases). Sequencing was done on a sample of PBMCs or T cells enriched from blood (not recorded which). The receptor's source is a woman in her fifties or sixties who had recovered from COVID-19. This chain's CDR3 is CASSLVTGDYGYTF. In DNA, the CDR3 is TGTGCCAGCAGCTTGGTCACAGGAGACTATGGCTACACCTTC.